The 3 T cell receptor beta chains given below trace back to one sample, sequenced in a study of T cell changes during pregnancy in multiple sclerosis. The repertoire was sequenced with immunoSEQ multiplex PCR; TCRdb's copy has only in-frame clones and lacks some. Of over 55,000 clones listed, 85% to 95% are singletons. The sequences come from peripheral blood, collected after pregnancy. These receptors originate from a female donor with multiple sclerosis, enrolled in a pregnancy study.

This clone was picked up a small number of times. The chain employs TRBV19 and TRBJ1-2, with D uncertain. The CDR3 contains 13 residues. Germline loops: CDR1 LNHDA, CDR2 SQIVND (reference sequence). V was pared by 5 bases and J by 7 bases, with 14 bases between. The DNA for the CDR3 is TGTGCCAGTAGTCTCCAGGTTGGAAGTGGCTACACCTTC. Its translation is CASSLQVGSGYTF. The entire variable domain, with the rest obtained from reference TRBV19 and TRBJ1-2, is as follows: DGGITQSPKYLFRKEGQNVTLSCEQNLNHDAMYWYRQDPGQGLRLIYYSQIVNDFQKGDIAEGYSVSREKKESFPLTVTSAQKNPTAFYLCASSLQVGSGYTFGSGTRLTVV.

This chain connects TRBV19 to TRBJ2-6; D might be TRBD1 (6 bases). The length of the CDR3 is 16 residues. Deletions cut 5 bases from V and 0 bases from J, with 11 bases between. CDR1 and CDR2 (germline): LNHDA, SQIVND (reference sequence). In DNA form, the CDR3 reads TGTGCCAGTAGTCCCAGGACAGTCTCTGGGGCCAACGTCCTGACTTTC. Protein product: CASSPRTVSGANVLTF.

This clone has just one count. The chain is built from TRBV5-8 and TRBJ1-5; no clear D. Trimming shortened V by 1 base and J by 3 bases, and 14 bases separated the two germline ends. Per the germline V gene, CDR1 is SGHTS and CDR2 is YDEGEE. This CDR3 contains 16 residues. The chain's CDR3 is CASSLILVTDNQPQHF. The CDR3 DNA reads as TGTGCCAGCAGCTTGATTCTGGTAACAGACAATCAGCCCCAGCATTTT.